Presented here are 13 T cell receptor beta chains from one specimen sequenced in a study of radiation and T cells in renal cell carcinoma. Using immunoSEQ multiplex PCR, the repertoire was profiled, and TCRdb retains in-frame clones only, with some absent. Seen here are about 130,000 clones, 75% to 85% observed once, and the top ten hold 1.5% to 2%. Time point described: blood 2 weeks post-SBRT. This sample's treatment: 15 Gy SBRT to primary tumor, nephrectomy 4 weeks later. The source was blood, collected from a patient whose treatment included radiotherapy and nephrectomy. The source of these receptors is an older woman with renal cell carcinoma.

The chain combines TRBV4-3 with TRBJ2-1; 7 nucleotides align to TRBD1. There are 16 residues in the CDR3. The V gene's germline CDR1 is LGHNA and CDR2 YSLEER. After removal of 0 bases from V and 2 bases from J, the junction contained 4 bases not matched to a gene. The chain's CDR3 is CASSQDPQGAYNEQFF. Written as DNA, the CDR3 is TGCGCCAGCAGCCAAGATCCGCAGGGGGCCTACAATGAGCAGTTCTTC.

The chain is built from TRBV27 and TRBJ1-4; D gene uncertain. The CDR3 spans 14 residues. Trimming pared 11 bases from V and 0 bases from J, leaving 13 bases between. Looked up from germline, CDR1 is MNHEY and CDR2 is SMNVEV (reference sequence). CDR3 DNA sequence: TGTGCCTCCAGACCAGCCGCAACTAATGAAAAACTGTTTTTT. As protein: CASRPAATNEKLFF.

This chain uses TRBV15 with TRBJ2-2, with D perhaps TRBD1 (5 bases). Looked up from germline, CDR1 is LNHNV and CDR2 is YYDKDF (reference sequence). Trimming shortened V by 1 base and J by 6 bases, and 12 bases separated the two germline ends. The CDR3 loop spans 15 amino acids. This CDR3 reads CATSRGQWASGELFF. The CDR3 DNA reads TGTGCCACCAGCAGAGGACAGTGGGCATCCGGGGAGCTGTTTTTT.

The chain has TRBV6-6 and TRBJ1-2, with D unresolved. With 3 bases removed from V and 8 bases from J, the gap between germline ends came to 4 bases. The CDR3 is 10 residues long. Germline V gene sequence: CDR1 MNHNY, CDR2 SVGAGI (reference sequence). The CDR3 region has the DNA TGTGCCAGCAGTTATAGAGGCTACACCTTC. Protein product: CASSYRGYTF.

The V gene is TRBV30, the J gene TRBJ2-7; TRBD2 matches at 7 bases. This CDR3 spans 15 amino acids. CDR1 GTSNPN and CDR2 SVGIG come from the germline V gene (reference sequence). The junction had 7 bases not matched to a gene; V was cut back by 2 bases and J by 0 bases. CDR3 sequence (DNA): TGTGCCTGGAGTAGGGAGGGCGGGAGCTCCTACGAGCAGTACTTC. Its translation is CAWSREGGSSYEQYF.

V and J are TRBV18 and TRBJ2-4; perhaps TRBD2 as D (5 bases). V gave up 5 bases and J gave up 0 bases, with 14 bases separating them. The germline CDR1 and CDR2 sequences are KGHSH and LQKENI. The CDR3 has 16 amino acids. CDR3 region: CASSAGIQEAKNIQYF. CDR3 in DNA: TGTGCCAGCTCAGCCGGGATCCAGGAAGCCAAAAACATTCAGTACTTC. The full variable domain, its missing parts supplied by reference TRBV18 and TRBJ2-4, is NAGVMQNPRHLVRRRGQEARLRCSPMKGHSHVYWYRQLPEEGLKFMVYLQKENIIDESGMPKERFSAEFPKEGPSILRIQQVVRGDSAAYFCASSAGIQEAKNIQYFGAGTRLSVL.

The V and J genes are TRBV19 and TRBJ1-3, with D unresolved. The germline V gene encodes CDR1 LNHDA and CDR2 SQIVND (reference sequence). Trimming cost V 5 bases and J 0 bases, with 8 bases left between them. The CDR3 covers 14 residues. CDR3 nucleotides: TGTGCCAGTAGTCCAGGTTCCTCTGGAAACACCATATATTTT. This sequence encodes CASSPGSSGNTIYF. The full variable domain, rest sourced from reference TRBV19 and TRBJ1-3, is DGGITQSPKYLFRKEGQNVTLSCEQNLNHDAMYWYRQDPGQGLRLIYYSQIVNDFQKGDIAEGYSVSREKKESFPLTVTSAQKNPTAFYLCASSPGSSGNTIYFGEGSWLTVV.

This clone was recorded only once. The CDR3 is CASYNTDTQYF. For the CDR3, the DNA is TGTGCCAGCTATAACACAGATACGCAGTATTTT. The chain has TRBV18 and TRBJ2-3; D remains ambiguous. Germline values: CDR1 KGHSH, CDR2 LQKENI. The CDR3 spans 11 residues. The V and J ends lost 7 bases and 2 bases respectively, with 4 bases between them.

The CDR3 DNA reads TGTGCCAGCAGCTCGAGAAGGACAGGGGGCACAGATACGCAGTATTTT. Translation gives CASSSRRTGGTDTQYF. The rearrangement joins TRBV5-5 to TRBJ2-3; TRBD1 matches at 9 bases. J gave up 1 base and V 3 bases, and 6 bases lay outside the gene matches. This CDR3 has 16 residues. Germline V gene lookup returns CDR1 SGHKS and CDR2 YYEKEE (reference sequence).

J is TRBJ2-1 and V is TRBV20-1; 10 bases fit TRBD2. The V segment lost 3 bases and the J segment 13 bases; nucleotides outside the gene matches: 3. The germline CDR1 and CDR2 sequences are DFQATT and SNEGSKA (reference sequence). The CDR3 has 11 amino acids. CDR3 residues: CSARTSGQQFF. The CDR3 DNA is TGCAGTGCTAGGACTAGCGGGCAACAGTTCTTC.

This rearrangement joins TRBV28 to TRBJ2-6, with D maybe TRBD1 (6 bases). Trimming stripped 7 bases from V and 4 bases from J, with 14 bases between. The CDR3 extends over 15 amino acids. Germline CDR1 is MDHEN and CDR2 is SYDVKM. DNA for the CDR3: TGTGCCAGCAAAAAGACAGGCTCCGGGGCCAACGTCCTGACTTTC. It encodes CASKKTGSGANVLTF.

The V gene is TRBV28, the J gene TRBJ2-2; no clear D. This CDR3 region has 15 residues. V was cut by 4 bases and J by 1 base, with 10 bases left in between. The germline gives CDR1 MDHEN, CDR2 SYDVKM. The CDR3 sequence: CASSSLILNTGELFF. The CDR3 bases are TGTGCCAGCAGTTCCCTCATTTTGAACACCGGGGAGCTGTTTTTT.

The chain combines TRBV28 with TRBJ2-1; 10 positions match TRBD2. The CDR3 totals 21 residues. Germline CDR1 MDHEN, CDR2 SYDVKM. V shed 5 bases, J shed 0 bases, and the junction held 19 bases outside the gene matches. The CDR3, as DNA: TGTGCCAGCAGTACAGATAAGACGGGACTAGCGATTACAAGCTCCTACAATGAGCAGTTCTTC. Translation: CASSTDKTGLAITSSYNEQFF. The complete variable domain, with remaining parts taken from reference TRBV28 and TRBJ2-1, reads DVKVTQSSRYLVKRTGEKVFLECVQDMDHENMFWYRQDPGLGLRLIYFSYDVKMKEKGDIPEGYSVSREKKERFSLILESASTNQTSMYLCASSTDKTGLAITSSYNEQFFGPGTRLTVL.